This record looks at one T cell receptor (beta chain) sequence and its context. Its antigen is undetermined. RNA extraction and reverse transcription yielded cDNA as sequencing template. Libraries were prepared by immunoSEQ multiplex PCR; TCRdb keeps only in-frame clonotypes and omits some of them. This repertoire shows about 160,000 clones, approximately 65% found once; its top ten account for roughly 0.85%. This record belongs to a study of CD8+ T cells in alopecia areata. Study overall: Patients in the treated group were given tofacitinib by mouth, 5 to 10 mg twice a day. Severity among treated patients was scored by the percentage of scalp area affected.

The treatment here: oral pan-JAK inhibitor, 5-10 mg twice daily. CDR3 length equals 11 residues. Trimming removed 4 bases from V and 5 bases from J, with 8 bases in between. Germline values: CDR1 DFQATT, CDR2 SNEGSKA (reference sequence). The study, taken as a whole, reports: Amid tofacitinib therapy, many expanded lesional clones stayed present in scalp and blood.

This rearrangement joins TRBV20-1 to TRBJ2-5; no reliable D call. This receptor was identified in a human donor with alopecia areata. Sequencing was performed on CD4+ T cells sorted from blood, taken at week 4, from a patient treated with tofacitinib. The CDR3 region has the DNA TGCAGTGCTACGCTAGGGGAGACCCAGTACTTC. Translation: CSATLGETQYF.